This TCR beta chain was documented in a study of control samples from healthy donors and cancer patients. Using immunoSEQ multiplex PCR, the repertoire was profiled, and TCRdb retains in-frame clones only, with some absent. Found here are some 150,000 clones, 91% of them singletons; the top ten hold under 4%. V gave up 6 bases and J gave up 6 bases; unmatched junction bases: 1. The CDR3 runs to 10 residues. Germline V gene sequence: CDR1 GTSNPN, CDR2 SVGIG (reference sequence). The sample taken for sequencing was blood. V and J are TRBV30 and TRBJ1-2; TRBD1 aligns across 7 bases. This TCR derives from a young man in good health. The CDR3 sequence is CACGQDGYTF. The CDR3 nucleotides are TGTGCCTGCGGACAGGATGGCTACACCTTC.